The 15 T cell receptor beta chains below all came from one sample that was sequenced in a study of control samples from healthy donors and cancer patients (TCRdb year 2020). The library was made by the immunoSEQ multiplex PCR assay. This immuneACCESS table, as held by TCRdb, lists in-frame sequences with V and J called but not all clones. Of the missing ones, under half trace to an unresolved V gene in checked studies; the others have no known cause. This sample gives some 140,000 clones in total; just under 95% of them show up just once. The ten biggest clones cover 5.5% to 6% of the sample. The sample taken for sequencing was blood. All receptors come from a man aged 40-50 years in good health.

The CDR3 here is CASSQGRVIPLPTTEAFF. The DNA of the CDR3 is TGTGCCAGCAGCCAAGGGAGGGTAATTCCCTTACCAACCACTGAAGCTTTCTTT. The chain uses TRBV14 and TRBJ1-1, with unresolved D. Germline assignment: CDR1 SGHDN and CDR2 FVKESK. The CDR3 has 18 residues. Trimming took off 1 base at V and 4 bases at J, with 22 bases between the two ends.

The chain couples TRBV27 to TRBJ1-1; possibly TRBD1 for D (5 bases). CDR3 length: 13 residues. The germline V gene encodes CDR1 MNHEY and CDR2 SMNVEV (reference sequence). V gave up 6 bases and J gave up 0 bases, with 8 bases separating them. This CDR3 is CASRGTVNTEAFF. The CDR3 DNA reads TGTGCCAGCAGGGGGACGGTGAACACTGAAGCTTTCTTT.

DNA of the CDR3: TGTGCCAGCAGTCCGATTAGTTCACCCCTCCACTTT. This encodes CASSPISSPLHF. The V gene is TRBV6-6, the J gene TRBJ1-6; no clear D. The CDR3 runs to 12 residues. V was shortened by 5 bases and J by 9 bases, with 8 bases between the two germline ends. Germline CDR1 MNHNY, CDR2 SVGAGI (reference sequence).

CDR3 residues: CASSRATGFDSYEQYF. The CDR3 coding sequence is TGCGCCAGCAGCCGAGCGACAGGGTTCGATTCCTACGAGCAGTACTTC. The chain combines TRBV4-1 with TRBJ2-7; 7 nucleotides agree with TRBD1. V gave up 4 bases and J gave up 1 base; unmatched junction bases: 10. The CDR3 length is 16 residues. Germline CDR1 MGHRA, CDR2 YSYEKL.

The rearrangement joins TRBV20-1 to TRBJ2-1; D unresolved. V dropped 6 bases and J dropped 9 bases, with 12 bases sitting between them. Germline CDR1 and CDR2: DFQATT and SNEGSKA (reference sequence). The CDR3 runs to 11 residues. Here the CDR3 reads CSAPGSFEQFF. CDR3 bases: TGCAGTGCCCCCGGATCTTTTGAGCAGTTCTTC.

This chain links TRBV13 with TRBJ2-1, with D tentatively TRBD2 (6 bases). Trimming pared 5 bases from V and 8 bases from J, leaving 10 bases between. Germline V gene data show CDR1 as PRHDT and CDR2 as FYEKMQ (reference sequence). This CDR3 has 12 amino acids. The CDR3 loop is CASSLGGDEQFF. The CDR3, as DNA: TGTGCCAGCAGCCTGGGGGGAGATGAGCAGTTCTTC.

This CDR3 reads CAWSVRTDYGYTF. The CDR3 DNA reads as TGTGCCTGGAGTGTCCGTACGGACTATGGCTACACCTTC. The chain is built from TRBV30 and TRBJ1-2; D is uncertain. V was cut by 0 bases and J by 3 bases, with 8 bases left in between. The CDR3 consists of 13 residues. Germline V CDR1 and CDR2: GTSNPN, SVGIG (reference sequence). The full variable domain, with the rest looked up from reference TRBV30 and TRBJ1-2, is SQTIHQWPATLVQPVGSPLSLECTVEGTSNPNLYWYRQAAGRGLQLLFYSVGIGQISSEVPQNLSASRPQDRQFILSSKKLLLSDSGFYLCAWSVRTDYGYTFGSGTRLTVV.

This rearrangement joins TRBV6-6 to TRBJ1-1, with D uncertain. Germline loops: CDR1 MNHNY, CDR2 SVGAGI (reference sequence). This CDR3 spans 16 amino acids. With 0 bases removed from V and 4 bases from J, the gap between germline ends came to 15 bases. As DNA, the CDR3 is TGTGCCAGCAGTTACTCAGGAGGGAGGGCGGGCACTGAAGCTTTCTTT. This codes for CASSYSGGRAGTEAFF.

This clone was counted once. The V and J genes are TRBV4-1 and TRBJ1-1; D unresolved. The germline V gene encodes CDR1 MGHRA and CDR2 YSYEKL. With 1 base removed from V and 0 bases from J, the gap between germline ends came to 15 bases. The CDR3 has 17 residues. The chain's CDR3 is CASSQGRTDTLNTEAFF. DNA for the CDR3: TGCGCCAGCAGCCAAGGGCGAACAGACACATTGAACACTGAAGCTTTCTTT.

The DNA for the CDR3 is TGTGCCAGTAGATTGGACAGGGGGAACTATGGCTACACCTTC. Translation: CASRLDRGNYGYTF. The gene calls are TRBV19 and TRBJ1-2, with 10 nucleotides matching TRBD1. V dropped 6 bases and J dropped 2; count of bases not matched to a gene: 3. The germline gives CDR1 LNHDA, CDR2 SQIVND (reference sequence). There are 14 residues in the CDR3.

The chain employs TRBV29-1 and TRBJ1-1; the match to TRBD1 covers 8 bases. The V gene's germline CDR1 is SQVTM and CDR2 ANQGSEA. V gave up 5 bases and J gave up 7 bases; unmatched junction bases: 12. CDR3 length equals 14 residues. CDR3 coding DNA: TGCAGCGTTCAAGTTCGGACAGGGCGGAATGAAGCTTTCTTT. This encodes CSVQVRTGRNEAFF.

The rearrangement joins TRBV25-1 to TRBJ1-2, with D unclear. Between the trimmed V and J ends, which lost 3 bases and 6 bases, there was a span of 5 bases. This CDR3 comprises 11 residues. Germline V gene data show CDR1 as MGHDK and CDR2 as SYGVNS. The CDR3 DNA reads as TGTGCCAGCAGTGACAGGCATGGCTACACCTTC. Amino acid sequence: CASSDRHGYTF.

This sequence joins TRBV6-4 and TRBJ2-6; D gene ambiguous. The CDR3 runs 18 residues. Germline CDR1 is MRHNA and CDR2 is SNTAGT. Trimming removed 2 bases at V and 4 bases at J, with 18 bases between. The chain's CDR3 is CASSDISGTLIGANVLTF. Here the CDR3 DNA reads TGTGCCAGCAGTGACATATCCGGAACCTTAATCGGGGCCAACGTCCTGACTTTC.

This clone turned up a few times. J is TRBJ1-2 and V is TRBV7-2; 10 bases match TRBD1. Trimming at V came to 5 bases and at J to 2 bases, leaving 14 bases not matched to a gene. The CDR3 is 18 residues long. Germline V gene sequence: CDR1 SGHTA, CDR2 FQGNSA. The chain's CDR3 is CASSPALRTGGKNYGYTF. The CDR3 nucleotides are TGTGCCAGCAGCCCGGCCCTAAGGACAGGGGGAAAGAACTATGGCTACACCTTC.

The chain is built from TRBV30 and TRBJ1-2; TRBD1 matches 7 bases. Germline V gene data show CDR1 as GTSNPN and CDR2 as SVGIG (reference sequence). CDR3 length equals 12 residues. J was trimmed by 8 bases and V by 4 bases; bases with no gene match: 7. CDR3 residues: CAWTTGLYGYTF. The CDR3 region has the DNA TGTGCCTGGACGACAGGGCTGTACGGCTACACCTTC. Together with reference TRBV30 and TRBJ1-2, the CDR3 gives the full variable domain: SQTIHQWPATLVQPVGSPLSLECTVEGTSNPNLYWYRQAAGRGLQLLFYSVGIGQISSEVPQNLSASRPQDRQFILSSKKLLLSDSGFYLCAWTTGLYGYTFGSGTRLTVV.